This T cell receptor beta chain appears in the sequencing data of a study of T cells after yellow fever vaccination. Findings and limits, study-wide: After the booster, 95% to 98% of CD4 and 75% to 90% of CD8 primary-response clones were re-detected. Researchers report a weaker secondary response that nonetheless peaked faster, day 5 versus 15. Abundant clonotypes from the bulk population could contaminate FACS-sorted repertoires. Across the CD4 and CD8 compartments, a small share of clonotypes was present in both.

In this sample, this clonotype turned up a few times. The antigen is unknown. TCRdb re-analysed the 5' RACE reads in MiXCR, keeping a single row per CDR3 protein. This sample yields 500,000 to 700,000 distinct CDR3 sequences, of which 15% to 20% are seen a single time; around an eighth belongs to the top ten. CDR3 length equals 15 residues. Germline V gene lookup returns CDR1 MDHEN and CDR2 SYDVKM. Trimming took off 3 bases at V and 3 bases at J, with 15 bases between the two ends. The starting material was PBMCs, obtained 15 days after the yellow fever booster vaccination. This receptor was identified in a man under 40 who received the YFV17D yellow fever vaccine. V is TRBV28 and J is TRBJ2-7; no clear D. The CDR3 DNA reads as TGTGCCAGCAGTTTTAGGCCCCTCAGTTACTACGAGCAGTACTTC. Translating it yields CASSFRPLSYYEQYF.